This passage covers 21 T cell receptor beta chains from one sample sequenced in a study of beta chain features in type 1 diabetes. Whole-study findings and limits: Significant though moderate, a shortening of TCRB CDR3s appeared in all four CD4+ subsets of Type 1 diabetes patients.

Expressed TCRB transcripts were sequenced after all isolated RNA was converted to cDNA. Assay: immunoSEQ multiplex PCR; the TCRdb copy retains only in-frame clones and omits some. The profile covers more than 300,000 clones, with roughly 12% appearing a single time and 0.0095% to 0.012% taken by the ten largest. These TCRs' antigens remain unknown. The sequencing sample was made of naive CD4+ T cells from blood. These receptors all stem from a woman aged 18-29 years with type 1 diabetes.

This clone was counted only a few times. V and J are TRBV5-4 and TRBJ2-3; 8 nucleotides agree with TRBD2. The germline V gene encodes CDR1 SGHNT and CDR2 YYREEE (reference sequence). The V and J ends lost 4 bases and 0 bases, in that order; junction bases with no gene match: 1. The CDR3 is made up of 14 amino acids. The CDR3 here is CASSPGGSTDTQYF. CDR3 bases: TGTGCCAGCAGCCCGGGGGGGAGCACAGATACGCAGTATTTT.

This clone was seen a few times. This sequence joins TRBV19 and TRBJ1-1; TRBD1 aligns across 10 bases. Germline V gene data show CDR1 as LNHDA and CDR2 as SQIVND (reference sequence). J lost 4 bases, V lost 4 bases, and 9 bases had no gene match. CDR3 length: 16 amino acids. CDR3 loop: CASSSPGQGRGTEAFF. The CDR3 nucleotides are TGTGCCAGTAGTAGTCCGGGACAGGGGCGGGGCACTGAAGCTTTCTTT.

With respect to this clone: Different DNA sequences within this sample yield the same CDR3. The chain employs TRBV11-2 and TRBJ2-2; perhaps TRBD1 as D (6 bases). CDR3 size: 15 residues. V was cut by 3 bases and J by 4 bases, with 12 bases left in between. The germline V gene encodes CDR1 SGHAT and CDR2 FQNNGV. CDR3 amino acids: CASSFRQGRTGELFF. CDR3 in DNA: TGTGCCAGCAGCTTCCGGCAGGGGCGCACCGGGGAGCTGTTTTTT.

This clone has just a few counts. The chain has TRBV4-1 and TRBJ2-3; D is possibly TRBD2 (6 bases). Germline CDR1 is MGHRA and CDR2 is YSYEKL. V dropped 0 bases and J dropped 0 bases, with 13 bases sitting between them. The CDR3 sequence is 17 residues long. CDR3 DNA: TGCGCCAGCAGCCAAGAGACGGGCGGGATTAGCACAGATACGCAGTATTTT. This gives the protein CASSQETGGISTDTQYF.

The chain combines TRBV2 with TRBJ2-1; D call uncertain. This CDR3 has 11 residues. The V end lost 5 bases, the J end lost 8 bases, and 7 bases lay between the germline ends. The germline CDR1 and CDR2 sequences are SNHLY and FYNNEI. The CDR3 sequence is CASSLRYEQFF. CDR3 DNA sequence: TGTGCCAGCAGTCTTAGATATGAGCAGTTCTTC.

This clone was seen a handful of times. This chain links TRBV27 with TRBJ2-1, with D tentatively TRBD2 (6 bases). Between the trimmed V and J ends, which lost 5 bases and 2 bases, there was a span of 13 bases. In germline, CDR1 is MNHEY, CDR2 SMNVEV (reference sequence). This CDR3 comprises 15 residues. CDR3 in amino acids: CASSILRTTYNEQFF. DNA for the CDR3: TGTGCCAGCAGTATCCTCAGGACTACCTACAATGAGCAGTTCTTC.

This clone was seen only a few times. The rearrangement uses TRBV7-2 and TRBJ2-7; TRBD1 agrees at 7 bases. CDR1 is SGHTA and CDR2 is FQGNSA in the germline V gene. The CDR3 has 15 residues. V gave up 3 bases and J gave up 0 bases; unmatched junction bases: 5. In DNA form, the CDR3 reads TGTGCCAGCAGCTTTGACAGGGCCAGCTCCTACGAGCAGTACTTC. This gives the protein CASSFDRASSYEQYF.

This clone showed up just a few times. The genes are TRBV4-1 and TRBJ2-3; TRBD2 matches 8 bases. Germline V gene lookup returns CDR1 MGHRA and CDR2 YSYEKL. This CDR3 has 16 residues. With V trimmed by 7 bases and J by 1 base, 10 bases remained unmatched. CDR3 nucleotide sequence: TGCGCCAGCACCGAATCGGGGGGGGGTGGCACAGATACGCAGTATTTT. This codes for CASTESGGGGTDTQYF.

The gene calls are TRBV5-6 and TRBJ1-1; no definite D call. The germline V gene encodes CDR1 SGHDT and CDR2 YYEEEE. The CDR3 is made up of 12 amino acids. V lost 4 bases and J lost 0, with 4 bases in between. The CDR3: CASSHMNTEAFF. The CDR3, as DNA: TGTGCCAGCAGCCACATGAACACTGAAGCTTTCTTT.

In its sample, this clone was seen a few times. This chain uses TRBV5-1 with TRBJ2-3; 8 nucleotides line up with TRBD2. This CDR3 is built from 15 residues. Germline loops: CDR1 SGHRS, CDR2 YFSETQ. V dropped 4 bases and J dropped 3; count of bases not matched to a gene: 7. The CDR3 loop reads CASSETSVGTDTQYF. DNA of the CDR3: TGCGCCAGCAGCGAGACTAGCGTCGGGACAGATACGCAGTATTTT. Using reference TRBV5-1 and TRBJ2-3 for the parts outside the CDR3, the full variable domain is KAGVTQTPRYLIKTRGQQVTLSCSPISGHRSVSWYQQTPGQGLQFLFEYFSETQRNKGNFPGRFSGRQFSNSRSEMNVSTLELGDSALYLCASSETSVGTDTQYFGPGTRLTVL.

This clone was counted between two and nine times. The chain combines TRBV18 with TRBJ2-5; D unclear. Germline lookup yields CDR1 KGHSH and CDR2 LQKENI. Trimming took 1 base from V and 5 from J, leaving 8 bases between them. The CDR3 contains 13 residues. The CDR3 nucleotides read TGTGCCAGCTCACCACTACTTTTGGAGACCCAGTACTTC. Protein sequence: CASSPLLLETQYF.

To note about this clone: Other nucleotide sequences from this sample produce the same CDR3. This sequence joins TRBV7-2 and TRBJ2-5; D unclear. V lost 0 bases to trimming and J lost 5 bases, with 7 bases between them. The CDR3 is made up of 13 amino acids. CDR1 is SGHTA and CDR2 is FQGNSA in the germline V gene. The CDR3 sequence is CASSLASQETQYF. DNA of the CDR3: TGTGCCAGCAGCTTAGCCTCTCAGGAGACCCAGTACTTC. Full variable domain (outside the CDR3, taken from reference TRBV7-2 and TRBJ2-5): GAGVSQSPSNKVTEKGKDVELRCDPISGHTALYWYRQSLGQGLEFLIYFQGNSAPDKSGLPSDRFSAERTGGSVSTLTIQRTQQEDSAVYLCASSLASQETQYFGPGTRLLVL.

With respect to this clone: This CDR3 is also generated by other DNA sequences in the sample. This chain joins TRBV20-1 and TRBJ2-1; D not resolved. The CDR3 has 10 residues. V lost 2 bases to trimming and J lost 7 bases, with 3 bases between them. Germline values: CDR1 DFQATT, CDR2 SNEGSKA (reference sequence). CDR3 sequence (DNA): TGCAGTGCTAGATCTAATGAGCAGTTCTTC. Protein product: CSARSNEQFF.

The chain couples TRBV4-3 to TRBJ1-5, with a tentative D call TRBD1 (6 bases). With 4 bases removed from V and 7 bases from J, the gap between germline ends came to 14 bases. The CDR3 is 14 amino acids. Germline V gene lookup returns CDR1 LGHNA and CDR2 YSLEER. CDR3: CASSPTGKGQPQHF. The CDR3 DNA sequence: TGCGCCAGCAGCCCGACAGGTAAAGGACAGCCCCAGCATTTT.

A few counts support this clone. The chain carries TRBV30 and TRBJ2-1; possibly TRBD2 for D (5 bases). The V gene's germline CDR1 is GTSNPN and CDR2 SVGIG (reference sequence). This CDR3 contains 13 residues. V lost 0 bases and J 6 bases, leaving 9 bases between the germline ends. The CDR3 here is CAWSVSSPNEQFF. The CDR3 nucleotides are TGTGCCTGGAGTGTATCTAGCCCCAATGAGCAGTTCTTC.

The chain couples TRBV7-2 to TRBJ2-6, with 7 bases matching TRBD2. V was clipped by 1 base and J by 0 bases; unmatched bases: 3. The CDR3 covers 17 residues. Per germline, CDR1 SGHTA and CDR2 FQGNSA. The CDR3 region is CASSLVAGYSGANVLTF. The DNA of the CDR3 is TGTGCCAGCAGCTTAGTAGCGGGCTACTCTGGGGCCAACGTCCTGACTTTC. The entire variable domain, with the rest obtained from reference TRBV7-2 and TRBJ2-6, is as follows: GAGVSQSPSNKVTEKGKDVELRCDPISGHTALYWYRQSLGQGLEFLIYFQGNSAPDKSGLPSDRFSAERTGGSVSTLTIQRTQQEDSAVYLCASSLVAGYSGANVLTFGAGSRLTVL.

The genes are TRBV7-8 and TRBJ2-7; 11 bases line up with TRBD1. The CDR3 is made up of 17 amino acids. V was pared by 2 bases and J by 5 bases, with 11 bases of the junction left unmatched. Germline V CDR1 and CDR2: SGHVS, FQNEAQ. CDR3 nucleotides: TGTGCCAGCAGCTTATTCGGGGGGACAGGGGGTAGGGACGAGCAGTACTTC. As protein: CASSLFGGTGGRDEQYF.

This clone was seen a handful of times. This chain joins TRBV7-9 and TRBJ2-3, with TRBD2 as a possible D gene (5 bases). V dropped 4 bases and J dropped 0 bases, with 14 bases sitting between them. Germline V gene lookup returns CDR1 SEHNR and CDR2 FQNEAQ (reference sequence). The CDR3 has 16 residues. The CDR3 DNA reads TGTGCCAGCAGCTCCCCCGGCGGGTCGAGCACAGATACGCAGTATTTT. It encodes CASSSPGGSSTDTQYF. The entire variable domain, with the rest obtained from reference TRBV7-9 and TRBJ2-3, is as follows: DTGVSQNPRHKITKRGQNVTFRCDPISEHNRLYWYRQTLGQGPEFLTYFQNEAQLEKSRLLSDRFSAERPKGSFSTLEIQRTEQGDSAMYLCASSSPGGSSTDTQYFGPGTRLTVL.

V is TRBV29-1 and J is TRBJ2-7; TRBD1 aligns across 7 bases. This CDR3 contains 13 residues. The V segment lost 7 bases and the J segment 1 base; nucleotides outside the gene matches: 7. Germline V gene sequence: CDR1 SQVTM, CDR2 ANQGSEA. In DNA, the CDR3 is TGCAGCGGCAGACAGGGCGAATCCTACGAGCAGTACTTC. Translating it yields CSGRQGESYEQYF.

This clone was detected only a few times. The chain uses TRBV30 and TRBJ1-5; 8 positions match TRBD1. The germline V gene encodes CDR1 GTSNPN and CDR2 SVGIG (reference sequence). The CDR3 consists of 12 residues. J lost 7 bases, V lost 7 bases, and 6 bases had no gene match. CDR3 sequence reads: CAFDRGGQPQHF. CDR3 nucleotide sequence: TGTGCCTTTGACAGGGGAGGACAGCCCCAGCATTTT.

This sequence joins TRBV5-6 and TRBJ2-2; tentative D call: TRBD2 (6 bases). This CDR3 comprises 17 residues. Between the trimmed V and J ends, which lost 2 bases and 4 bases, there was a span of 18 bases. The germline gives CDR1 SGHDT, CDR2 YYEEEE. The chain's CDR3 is CASSLITWDSFTGELFF. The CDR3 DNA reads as TGTGCCAGCAGCTTAATTACCTGGGACTCTTTCACCGGGGAGCTGTTTTTT.